The T cell receptor (beta chain) under discussion was sequenced for a study of shared clonotypes between healthy human individuals. Study-level points and caveats: Deeper or shallower sequencing was expected to change how clonotypes are shared among donors.

This CDR3 spans 15 amino acids. V dropped 2 bases and J dropped 3; count of bases not matched to a gene: 8. Per germline, CDR1 SGHDT and CDR2 YYEEEE. The deep-level immunoSEQ assay was used. TCRdb's table, derived via immunoSEQ multiplex PCR, lists solely in-frame clones and lacks some. This repertoire shows roughly 1,600,000 clones, about 98.5% found once; its top ten account for approximately 0.38%. Note on this clone: Its antigen is not known.

Sequencing used naive CD4+ T cells sorted from blood. Documented subset: CD45RA+ positively selected. This sequence joins TRBV5-6 and TRBJ2-7; 7 positions match TRBD1. The sequence came from a young man in good health. In DNA form, the CDR3 reads TGTGCCAGCAGCTTCCGGACAGGACCCATCTACGAGCAGTACTTC. Translating gives CASSFRTGPIYEQYF.